This is a list of T cell receptor beta chains from one sample in a study of CD8 T cells in Susac syndrome. TCRdb re-analysed the immunoSEQ multiplex PCR reads in MiXCR, keeping a single row per CDR3 protein. The sample has a few hundred thousand distinct CDR3 sequences; approximately 94% are singletons. The source material was CD4+ T cells from PBMCs. These receptors came from a human donor with Susac syndrome. The CDR3 runs from the conserved cysteine through the conserved F or W. The order of the fields is D gene, clone size, J gene, V gene, CDR3 protein, CDR3 DNA. A D gene is named only where the DNA matches it firmly. Not all rows give a size; the values are once, few, many and, for expanded clones, a class.

>-|-|TRBJ2-7|TRBV9
CASSVDNLPHEQYF
TGTGCCAGCAGCGTAGACAACCTCCCCCACGAGCAGTACTTC
>-|-|TRBJ2-7|TRBV7-2
CASSHRTASSYEQYF
TGTGCCAGCAGCCACAGGACGGCGAGCTCCTACGAGCAGTACTTC
>TRBD1|-|TRBJ2-5|TRBV20-1
CSARRTGGGETQYF
TGCAGTGCTAGGCGGACAGGGGGCGGTGAGACCCAGTACTTC
>-|-|TRBJ1-2|TRBV5-1
CASSLGGTNNYGYTF
TGCGCCAGCAGCTTGGGGGGGACTAATAACTATGGCTACACCTTC
>TRBD1|-|TRBJ1-6|TRBV20-1
CSASTGGRSPLHF
TGCAGTGCTAGTACAGGGGGGAGGTCACCCCTCCACTTT
>-|-|TRBJ2-1|TRBV6-1
CASSDRVRTVHNEQFF
TGTGCCAGCAGTGATAGAGTGAGGACGGTCCACAATGAGCAGTTCTTC
>TRBD2|-|TRBJ2-3|TRBV15
CATGRGGTDTQYF
TGTGCCACCGGGAGGGGTGGGACAGATACGCAGTATTTT
>-|once|TRBJ2-5|TRBV11-1
CASSILRDSQETQYF
TGTGCCAGCAGTATCCTCAGAGACTCTCAAGAGACCCAGTACTTC
>TRBD1|-|TRBJ2-2|TRBV10-3
CAIRDRDTPGTGELFF
TGTGCCATCAGGGACAGGGACACCCCGGGCACCGGGGAGCTGTTTTTT
>-|-|TRBJ1-5|TRBV9
CASSLDARNQPQHF
TGTGCCAGCAGCTTAGACGCGCGGAATCAGCCCCAGCATTTT
>TRBD2|-|TRBJ2-5|TRBV20-1
CSAQLAGEETQYF
TGCAGTGCACAACTAGCGGGGGAAGAGACCCAGTACTTC
>TRBD1|-|TRBJ2-7|TRBV7-9
CASSPLVTGVVSSYEQYF
TGTGCCAGCAGCCCACTCGTGACAGGGGTTGTATCGTCCTACGAGCAGTACTTC
>TRBD2|-|TRBJ2-1|TRBV20-1
CCCGTSEVNEQFF
TGCTGCTGCGGGACTAGCGAGGTCAATGAGCAGTTCTTC
>-|-|TRBJ2-6|TRBV7-8
CASSLVSRGPGANVLTF
TGTGCCAGCAGCTTAGTTAGTCGGGGGCCCGGGGCCAACGTCCTGACTTTC
>-|-|TRBJ1-4|TRBV5-6
CASPPGLGKLFF
TGTGCCAGCCCACCGGGCTTGGGAAAACTGTTTTTT
>-|few|TRBJ1-2|TRBV3-1
CASSQDPGGYTF
TGTGCCAGCAGCCAGGATCCCGGAGGCTACACCTTC
>TRBD2|-|TRBJ2-5|TRBV20-1
CSAPAGSGGLRSQETQYF
TGCAGTGCTCCGGCGGGTAGCGGGGGGCTCAGGTCCCAAGAGACCCAGTACTTC
>TRBD2|-|TRBJ2-3|TRBV19
CASSRTSGGNTDTQYF
TGTGCCAGTAGTCGGACTAGCGGGGGGAACACAGATACGCAGTATTTT
>TRBD1|-|TRBJ1-4|TRBV5-1
CASSLTGENEKLFF
TGCGCCAGCAGCTTGACAGGGGAGAATGAAAAACTGTTTTTT
>TRBD1|-|TRBJ1-1|TRBV20-1
CSASPTGAADTEAFF
TGCAGTGCTAGCCCGACAGGGGCCGCCGACACTGAAGCTTTCTTT
>TRBD2|-|TRBJ2-1|TRBV6-1
CASSPLVSSGGFDEQFF
TGTGCCAGCAGTCCCCTGGTGTCTAGCGGGGGGTTCGATGAGCAGTTCTTC
>-|-|TRBJ1-6|TRBV7-2
CASSPSGTPNSPLHF
TGTGCCAGCAGCCCGAGTGGGACGCCTAATTCACCCCTCCACTTT
>-|-|TRBJ2-3|TRBV29-1
CSGNREGRTDTQYF
TGCAGCGGAAACAGGGAAGGAAGGACAGATACGCAGTATTTT
>-|-|TRBJ2-1|TRBV27
CASSLAGTGNEQFF
TGTGCCAGCAGTTTAGCGGGAACAGGCAATGAGCAGTTCTTC
>-|-|TRBJ2-1|TRBV12-3/TRBV12-4
CASKWTAGPWEQFF
TGTGCCAGCAAATGGACCGCCGGACCATGGGAGCAGTTCTTC
>-|-|TRBJ1-1|TRBV7-2
CASSLGQLKNTEAFF
TGTGCCAGCAGCTTAGGACAGTTAAAGAACACTGAAGCTTTCTTT
>TRBD2|-|TRBJ2-2|TRBV7-8
CASSSGTSGGGVELFF
TGTGCCAGCAGCTCCGGGACTAGCGGGGGTGGTGTGGAGCTGTTTTTT
>-|-|TRBJ1-2|TRBV6-6
CASSYYRVGYTF
TGTGCCAGCAGTTACTACAGGGTCGGCTACACCTTC
>-|-|TRBJ2-7|TRBV6-2/TRBV6-3
CASSYGGQYYEQYF
TGTGCCAGCAGTTACGGAGGACAGTACTACGAGCAGTACTTC
>-|-|TRBJ1-1|TRBV4-3
CASSQDGQRVAFF
TGCGCCAGCAGCCAAGATGGGCAGCGGGTGGCTTTCTTT
>TRBD1|-|TRBJ1-2|TRBV2
CASSDGQGANYGYTF
TGTGCCAGCAGTGACGGACAGGGGGCTAACTATGGCTACACCTTC
>-|-|TRBJ1-1|TRBV5-1
CASSLETVNTEAFF
TGCGCCAGCAGCTTGGAGACGGTGAACACTGAAGCTTTCTTT
>-|-|TRBJ2-3|TRBV7-8
CASSTMGGGTDTQYF
TGTGCCAGCAGCACGATGGGGGGAGGAACAGATACGCAGTATTTT
>-|-|TRBJ1-6|TRBV5-4
CASSLGVMGNSPLHF
TGTGCCAGCAGCTTGGGGGTGATGGGTAATTCACCCCTCCACTTT
>-|-|TRBJ2-2|TRBV12-5
CASGPDTAGGELFF
TGTGCTAGTGGGCCAGATACGGCCGGCGGGGAGCTGTTTTTT
>-|once|TRBJ2-1|TRBV6-2/TRBV6-3
CASINLDNEQFF
TGTGCCAGCATCAACCTTGACAATGAGCAGTTCTTC
>-|-|TRBJ1-2|TRBV20-1
CSASRLGDGYTF
TGCAGTGCTAGTAGGCTGGGGGATGGCTACACCTTC
>-|few|TRBJ1-5|TRBV19
CASSSQGSNQPQHF
TGTGCCAGTAGTTCACAGGGTAGCAATCAGCCCCAGCATTTT
>-|-|TRBJ2-7|TRBV7-2
CASSDTRDTYYEQYF
TGTGCCAGCAGCGATACCCGGGACACTTACTACGAGCAGTACTTC
>TRBD1|-|TRBJ2-7|TRBV28
CASSQTTGQGPHEQYF
TGTGCCAGCAGCCAAACGACGGGACAGGGGCCCCACGAGCAGTACTTC
>TRBD2|-|TRBJ2-1|TRBV10-3
CAISGLAGGYNEQFF
TGTGCCATCAGTGGTCTAGCGGGGGGTTACAATGAGCAGTTCTTC
>TRBD1|-|TRBJ1-5|TRBV10-3
CAISGGQDSNQPQHF
TGTGCCATCAGTGGGGGACAGGATAGCAATCAGCCCCAGCATTTT
>TRBD2|-|TRBJ2-3|TRBV5-4
CASSLVAGGQGDTQYF
TGTGCCAGCAGCTTGGTAGCGGGGGGTCAGGGAGATACGCAGTATTTT
>-|-|TRBJ2-5|TRBV6-5
CASSAGWETQYF
TGTGCCAGCAGTGCGGGCTGGGAGACCCAGTACTTC
>-|-|TRBJ2-7|TRBV5-1
CASSLEYGTYEQYF
TGCGCCAGCAGCTTGGAGTACGGGACCTACGAGCAGTACTTC
>-|-|TRBJ1-6|TRBV19
CASSPSSTRGSSPLHF
TGTGCCAGTAGTCCCTCCTCAACTCGAGGATCTTCACCCCTCCACTTT
>TRBD2|once|TRBJ2-3|TRBV2
CASNPDRAGGSDTQYF
TGTGCCAGCAATCCCGACAGAGCGGGGGGTTCAGATACGCAGTATTTT
>TRBD1|-|TRBJ1-5|TRBV12-3/TRBV12-4
CASSLGSQGLGPQHF
TGTGCCAGCAGTTTGGGCTCACAGGGGCTGGGGCCCCAGCATTTT